The 27 T cell receptor beta chains below all came from one sample that was sequenced in a study of long-term antiretroviral therapy in people with HIV. Version v3.0 of the immunoSEQ assay ran at survey level. Sequencing was performed with immunoSEQ multiplex PCR; in TCRdb, only in-frame clones are kept and a portion is missing. This sample has 25,000 to 35,000 clones, with approximately 90% found just once. The starting material was unsorted PBMCs, obtained 1.8 years after starting antiretroviral therapy. The receptors were sampled from a woman in her late teens or twenties with HIV.

This chain joins TRBV7-2 and TRBJ1-1; 9 bases line up with TRBD1. This CDR3 region has 15 residues. With 3 bases clipped from V and 8 bases from J, the junction kept 10 bases outside the gene matches. The V gene's germline CDR1 is SGHTA and CDR2 FQGNSA. The CDR3 DNA is TGTGCCAGCAGCTTTACCACAGGGGGCCGGATGGAAGCTTTCTTT. This gives the protein CASSFTTGGRMEAFF.

The rearrangement uses TRBV13 and TRBJ1-2, with 7 bases that match TRBD1. After removal of 4 bases from V and 1 base from J, the junction contained 9 bases not matched to a gene. The CDR3 contains 16 residues. Germline CDR1 is PRHDT and CDR2 is FYEKMQ (reference sequence). CDR3 loop: CASSSNLDRVNYGYTF. The CDR3, as DNA: TGTGCCAGCAGCTCCAACCTTGACAGGGTTAACTATGGCTACACCTTC. Variable domain in full (rest from reference TRBV13 and TRBJ1-2): AAGVIQSPRHLIKEKRETATLKCYPIPRHDTVYWYQQGPGQDPQFLISFYEKMQSDKGSIPDRFSAQQFSDYHSELNMSSLELGDSALYFCASSSNLDRVNYGYTFGSGTRLTVV.

The chain uses TRBV27 and TRBJ2-1; D is unresolved. The CDR3 is made up of 16 amino acids. Per germline, CDR1 MNHEY and CDR2 SMNVEV (reference sequence). The germline V and J ends were trimmed by 5 bases and 0 bases, with 14 bases remaining between them. CDR3: CASSPLTLSSYNEQFF. The CDR3 nucleotides are TGTGCCAGCAGTCCGCTAACCCTGAGCTCCTACAATGAGCAGTTCTTC.

The chain couples TRBV5-5 to TRBJ2-7; the match to TRBD1 covers 9 bases. Germline loops: CDR1 SGHKS, CDR2 YYEKEE (reference sequence). V shed 6 bases, J shed 5 bases, and the junction held 9 bases outside the gene matches. The CDR3 sequence is 14 residues long. The CDR3 sequence is CASIMEGQGDEQYF. Here the CDR3 DNA reads TGTGCCAGCATTATGGAGGGACAGGGCGACGAGCAGTACTTC. Full variable domain (remainder filled in from reference TRBV5-5 and TRBJ2-7): DAGVTQSPTHLIKTRGQQVTLRCSPISGHKSVSWYQQVLGQGPQFIFQYYEKEERGRGNFPDRFSARQFPNYSSELNVNALLLGDSALYLCASIMEGQGDEQYFGPGTRLTVT.

The rearrangement uses TRBV18 and TRBJ2-5; no clear D gene. Trimming cost V 2 bases and J 4 bases, with 11 bases left between them. Per the germline V gene, CDR1 is KGHSH and CDR2 is LQKENI. The CDR3 sequence is 14 residues long. The CDR3 sequence: CASSPGTVVETQYF. The CDR3 DNA is TGTGCCAGCTCACCAGGAACAGTCGTAGAGACCCAGTACTTC.

The sample holds one count of this clone. The chain employs TRBV5-4 and TRBJ1-3, with D possibly TRBD1 on 6 matching bases. CDR1 is SGHNT, CDR2 YYREEE, per germline (reference sequence). Trimming shortened V by 7 bases and J by 0 bases, and 17 bases separated the two germline ends. The CDR3 consists of 16 residues. The CDR3: CASGPGHRSSGNTIYF. The CDR3 region has the DNA TGTGCCAGCGGACCGGGACATCGAAGCTCTGGAAACACCATATATTTT. Together with reference TRBV5-4 and TRBJ1-3, the CDR3 gives the full variable domain: ETGVTQSPTHLIKTRGQQVTLRCSSQSGHNTVSWYQQALGQGPQFIFQYYREEENGRGNFPPRFSGLQFPNYSSELNVNALELDDSALYLCASGPGHRSSGNTIYFGEGSWLTVV.

The V gene is TRBV2, the J gene TRBJ1-4; D is ambiguous. Trimming removed 7 bases from V and 8 bases from J, with 14 bases in between. The germline V gene encodes CDR1 SNHLY and CDR2 FYNNEI. The CDR3 has 13 amino acids. The CDR3 reads CASNPVEREKLFF. Here the CDR3 DNA reads TGTGCCAGCAATCCCGTCGAGAGAGAAAAACTGTTTTTT.

The CDR3 protein is CASSGEGEGLMNTEAFF. CDR3 sequence (DNA): TGTGCCAGCAGCGGGGAGGGGGAAGGGCTTATGAACACTGAAGCTTTCTTT. The rearrangement uses TRBV21-1 and TRBJ1-1. TRBV21-1 is reported as a pseudogene. This CDR3 has 17 residues.

The chain has TRBV6-5 and TRBJ1-5, with D maybe TRBD1 (5 bases). V was shortened by 2 bases and J by 2 bases, with 13 bases between the two germline ends. The length of the CDR3 is 16 residues. Germline CDR1 is MNHEY and CDR2 is SVGAGI. DNA for the CDR3: TGTGCCAGCAGTTACCTAGGGGCTCGGGGCAATCAGCCCCAGCATTTT. Translation: CASSYLGARGNQPQHF.

This rearrangement joins TRBV28 to TRBJ2-7, with D maybe TRBD1 (7 bases). Trimming left V 6 bases short and J 1 base short, with 13 bases between. The V gene's germline CDR1 is MDHEN and CDR2 SYDVKM. This CDR3 is 14 amino acids long. Here the CDR3 reads CASRGQTSSYEQYF. DNA of the CDR3: TGTGCCAGCAGGGGACAGACTAGTTCCTACGAGCAGTACTTC.

CDR3 nucleotides: TGTGCCAGCAGCTTGGGGGGAAACTATGGCTACACCTTC. Encoded protein: CASSLGGNYGYTF. The chain has TRBV7-9 and TRBJ1-2; possible D gene TRBD1, 5 bases. Trimming removed 3 bases from V and 2 bases from J, with 7 bases in between. This CDR3 comprises 13 residues. Germline lookup yields CDR1 SEHNR and CDR2 FQNEAQ (reference sequence).

This clone was observed once. The chain is built from TRBV2 and TRBJ1-3, with TRBD1 as a possible D gene (5 bases). The CDR3 contains 16 residues. V was pared by 7 bases and J by 1 base, with 17 bases between. Germline CDR1 SNHLY, CDR2 FYNNEI. The CDR3 spells CASTPLSRDSGNTIYF. DNA of the CDR3: TGTGCCAGCACCCCGTTGAGCAGGGATTCTGGAAACACCATATATTTT.

This clone has just one count. This chain connects TRBV5-1 to TRBJ2-2, with unresolved D. V lost 1 base and J lost 0, with 7 bases in between. CDR3 length: 15 amino acids. Germline loops: CDR1 SGHRS, CDR2 YFSETQ. The CDR3 spells CASSLSRTNTGELFF. The DNA of the CDR3 is TGCGCCAGCAGCTTGAGCCGGACGAACACCGGGGAGCTGTTTTTT. Drawing the rest from reference TRBV5-1 and TRBJ2-2, the complete variable domain is KAGVTQTPRYLIKTRGQQVTLSCSPISGHRSVSWYQQTPGQGLQFLFEYFSETQRNKGNFPGRFSGRQFSNSRSEMNVSTLELGDSALYLCASSLSRTNTGELFFGEGSRLTVL.

For this clone: The identical CDR3 is also encoded by other nucleotide sequences in the sample. V usage is TRBV7-2 and J usage is TRBJ2-5, with D possibly TRBD2 on 5 matching bases. V was cut by 3 bases and J by 5 bases, with 10 bases left in between. The CDR3 length is 13 residues. From germline, CDR1 is SGHTA and CDR2 FQGNSA. CDR3 loop: CASSFTGGETQYF. The CDR3 bases are TGTGCCAGCAGCTTTACTGGCGGGGAGACCCAGTACTTC.

This clone was seen only a few times. The rearrangement joins TRBV19 to TRBJ1-5; 7 bases are shared with TRBD1. Per the germline V gene, CDR1 is LNHDA and CDR2 is SQIVND (reference sequence). There are 13 residues in the CDR3. V lost 6 bases, J lost 3 bases, and 2 bases stayed unmatched. The CDR3 region has the DNA TGTGCCAGTAGCGGGACAGACAATCAGCCCCAGCATTTT. Its protein product is CASSGTDNQPQHF.

This sequence joins TRBV25-1 and TRBJ2-5; D tentatively reads TRBD1 or TRBD2 (5 bases each). V shed 2 bases and J shed 1 base, with 11 bases lying between them. The CDR3 runs to 15 residues. Germline V gene data show CDR1 as MGHDK and CDR2 as SYGVNS. This CDR3 is CASSERGLAQETQYF. In DNA, the CDR3 is TGTGCCAGCAGTGAAAGGGGTCTAGCCCAAGAGACCCAGTACTTC.

The rearrangement uses TRBV28 and TRBJ2-5; D might be TRBD1 or TRBD2, each matching 5 bases. Judging by the DNA end, TRBJ2-7 fits better; the J call may be wrong. CDR1 is MDHEN, CDR2 SYDVKM, per germline. The CDR3 is made up of 14 amino acids. The CDR3 region is CASTNAGGSYEQYF. For the CDR3, the DNA is TGTGCCAGCACTAACGCTGGGGGATCCTACGAGCAGTACTTC.

The CDR3: CASSLLVAGDYGYTF. CDR3 nucleotides: TGTGCCAGCAGCCTACTCGTGGCCGGGGACTATGGCTACACCTTC. The V call is TRBV7-9, the J call TRBJ1-2; no clear D. The CDR3 runs 15 residues. Trimming removed 5 bases from V and 3 bases from J, with 16 bases in between. Germline values: CDR1 SEHNR, CDR2 FQNEAQ (reference sequence).

The J gene is TRBJ1-1, the V gene TRBV27; the match to TRBD1 covers 7 bases. This CDR3 comprises 14 residues. Trimming took 6 bases from V and 6 from J; bases not matched to a gene: 10. CDR1 is MNHEY and CDR2 is SMNVEV in the germline V gene (reference sequence). The CDR3 loop is CASSPGGQTPEAFF. Written as DNA, the CDR3 is TGTGCCAGCAGCCCAGGGGGACAGACCCCTGAAGCTTTCTTT.

This clone was seen a single time. The J gene is TRBJ2-7, the V gene TRBV18; possibly TRBD2 for D (5 bases). The CDR3 is 17 residues long. The germline V gene encodes CDR1 KGHSH and CDR2 LQKENI. Trimming cost V 0 bases and J 0 bases, with 15 bases left between them. CDR3 bases: TGTGCCAGCTCACCACCGGAGAGGGTTCAAAGCTCCTACGAGCAGTACTTC. Protein: CASSPPERVQSSYEQYF.

This chain joins TRBV10-3 and TRBJ2-7; TRBD2 matches at 13 bases. This CDR3 has 15 residues. Germline values: CDR1 ENHRY, CDR2 SYGVKD. V lost 6 bases to trimming and J lost 3 bases; unmatched junction nucleotides: 5. The CDR3 sequence: CAIRETSGGHYEQYF. CDR3 coding DNA: TGTGCCATCAGAGAGACTAGCGGGGGGCACTACGAGCAGTACTTC.

The chain couples TRBV7-9 to TRBJ1-5; D perhaps matches TRBD1 (6 bases). The germline V gene has CDR1 SEHNR and CDR2 FQNEAQ (reference sequence). V lost 1 base and J 7 bases, leaving 11 bases between the germline ends. This CDR3 comprises 14 residues. CDR3 sequence: CASSLGGGAQPQHF. The CDR3 nucleotides are TGTGCCAGCAGCTTAGGAGGGGGGGCCCAGCCCCAGCATTTT.

This chain links TRBV19 with TRBJ2-1; D is undetermined. Germline lookup yields CDR1 LNHDA and CDR2 SQIVND (reference sequence). This CDR3 comprises 14 residues. V was cut by 3 bases and J by 0 bases, with 6 bases left in between. In DNA, the CDR3 is TGTGCCAGTAGTATCGAGAGCTCCTACAATGAGCAGTTCTTC. Translating it yields CASSIESSYNEQFF.

The V gene is TRBV7-3, the J gene TRBJ2-7; 9 nucleotides match TRBD2. Germline V gives CDR1 SGHTA, CDR2 FQGTGA. The trim removed 1 base at V and 5 bases at J, leaving 12 bases unmatched. The CDR3 runs to 17 residues. The CDR3 reads CASSLRAGELAGNEQYF. The CDR3 nucleotides read TGTGCCAGCAGCTTAAGGGCGGGGGAACTAGCGGGTAACGAGCAGTACTTC.

This chain uses TRBV2 with TRBJ2-7, with D possibly TRBD1 on 5 matching bases. Between the trimmed V and J ends, which lost 5 bases and 4 bases, there was a span of 18 bases. The germline V gene has CDR1 SNHLY and CDR2 FYNNEI. The CDR3 consists of 15 residues. CDR3: CASSQTPQGTYEQYF. In DNA form, the CDR3 reads TGTGCCAGCAGTCAGACCCCGCAGGGAACTTACGAGCAGTACTTC.

This chain connects TRBV5-6 to TRBJ2-7; D ambiguous. The germline V and J ends were trimmed by 6 bases and 3 bases, with 16 bases remaining between them. This CDR3 comprises 14 residues. In germline, CDR1 is SGHDT, CDR2 YYEEEE. The CDR3 DNA reads as TGTGCCAGCACCACTTGGGGAATACTCTACGAGCAGTACTTC. Its translation is CASTTWGILYEQYF. The whole variable domain, remainder taken from reference TRBV5-6 and TRBJ2-7, is DAGVTQSPTHLIKTRGQQVTLRCSPKSGHDTVSWYQQALGQGPQFIFQYYEEEERQRGNFPDRFSGHQFPNYSSELNVNALLLGDSALYLCASTTWGILYEQYFGPGTRLTVT.

CDR3 sequence reads: CASSLKLREPDNEQFF. In DNA form, the CDR3 reads TGTGCCAGCAGCTTGAAGCTACGAGAGCCAGACAATGAGCAGTTCTTC. V gene TRBV11-2 combines with J gene TRBJ2-1; the D is unclear. Trimming shortened V by 3 bases and J by 5 bases, and 17 bases separated the two germline ends. CDR3 length equals 16 residues. Per the germline V gene, CDR1 is SGHAT and CDR2 is FQNNGV.